The TCR beta chain under discussion was sequenced for a study of cytomegalovirus exposure and HLA in healthy donors. Across the study: A prior analysis found 100 million to 140 million unique TCR beta sequences from around 200 million T cells.

In regard to this clone: Antigen unknown.

Study-level points and caveats: Cytomegalovirus-associated status was assigned to more than 150 TCR beta chains. There were a few CMV-associated chains whose specificity for CMV antigens was confirmed in vitro.

The PCR contained 60 Vbeta and 13 Jbeta primers. The method was immunoSEQ multiplex PCR; TCRdb's version includes in-frame clones alone and lacks a portion of them. This table lists 150,000 to 250,000 clones. Germline trimming cut 5 bases from V and 5 bases from J; bases unmatched to any gene: 7. Germline loops: CDR1 MNHNY, CDR2 SVGAGI (reference sequence). The CDR3 sequence is 15 residues long. The sample consisted of PBMCs. The source is a boy younger than 18 in good health and CMV-seronegative. The V gene is TRBV6-6, the J gene TRBJ2-7, with TRBD2 matching 12 bases. As DNA, the CDR3 is TGTGCCAGCAGTCCACTAGCGGGAGGTGGGAACGAGCAGTACTTC. Its translation is CASSPLAGGGNEQYF.